Sequencing of this T cell receptor beta chain was carried out in a study of blood T cell repertoires in COVID-19. The wider study: Nucleic acid was either cDNA or gDNA, and it came from T cells, B-cell-depleted T cells, or PBMCs.

Per the authors' pipeline: It was from reference gene primer amplification that nucleated cell counts were estimated. TCRdb's table, derived via immunoSEQ multiplex PCR, lists solely in-frame clones and lacks some. D and trimming come from the DNA, and the V and J calls and clone size come from that table. Among under 250,000 clones listed, approximately 86% were seen once. V shed 0 bases and J shed 7 bases, with 13 bases lying between them. The CDR3 has 14 amino acids. The V gene's germline CDR1 is MNHNY and CDR2 SVGAGI (reference sequence). The sequenced sample was peripheral blood. The rearrangement links TRBV6-6 to TRBJ2-7; TRBD1 is a possible D gene (5 bases). The TCR sequence derives from a woman in her 70s with active or convalescent COVID-19. The CDR3, as DNA: TGTGCCAGCAGTTACTCGGATAGGGGCAGGGAGCAGTACTTC. Translation: CASSYSDRGREQYF.